This record covers a single T cell receptor (beta chain). Time point reported: pre-sensitization, week 0. Treatment: therapeutic diphenylcyclopropenone sensitization with weekly scalp DPC. CDR3 length: 13 residues. Trimming at V came to 6 bases and at J to 11 bases, leaving 11 bases not matched to a gene. Germline V gene sequence: CDR1 MDHEN, CDR2 SYDVKM. These data are taken from a study of human T cells and chemical hapten exposure. One entry per CDR3 protein, called by TCRdb with MiXCR from the RACE reads. The sample includes about 110,000 distinct CDR3 sequences, 12% seen only once; the top ten take around 1.5%.

The clonotype comes from a woman in her 50s with alopecia areata. Some clones in this sample may be carry-over from other donors' samples. Here the sequenced sample was whole blood, taken in connection with sensitization to the hapten diphenylcyclopropenone (DPC). The chain joins TRBV28 to TRBJ1-1, with 8 bases fitting TRBD1. For the CDR3, the DNA is TGTGCCAGCAGGTTTGCAGGGGGCATGTGGGCTTTCTTT. Translation gives CASRFAGGMWAFF. Based on the CDR3 plus reference TRBV28 and TRBJ1-1, the full variable domain is DVKVTQSSRYLVKRTGEKVFLECVQDMDHENMFWYRQDPGLGLRLIYFSYDVKMKEKGDIPEGYSVSREKKERFSLILESASTNQTSMYLCASRFAGGMWAFFGQGTRLTVV.